Included here is one T cell receptor beta chain sequence, with context. TCRdb used MiXCR to reprocess the 5' RACE reads, holding one entry per CDR3 protein. The data show over 350,000 distinct CDR3 sequences, roughly a quarter seen once. The data belong to a study of T-cell memory formation after mild COVID-19. The junction had 4 bases not matched to a gene; V was cut back by 6 bases and J by 3 bases. This CDR3 has 15 amino acids. CDR1 is MNHEY, CDR2 SVGAGI, per germline. The sample comprised PBMCs or a T cell subset sorted from them (not recorded which). The sequence was obtained from an adult woman who had mild COVID-19 (a few samples of this study predate the infection). Cell type and time point are not known. This sequence joins TRBV6-5 and TRBJ2-6; TRBD2 aligns across 8 bases. The CDR3 spells CASSREGCGANVLTF. DNA for the CDR3: TGTGCCAGCAGCCGGGAGGGCTGTGGGGCCAACGTCCTGACTTTC.